This TCR beta chain was obtained from a study of shared clonotypes between healthy human individuals. Looking at the study overall: CD8 memory received one plate per donor, CD8 naive two, CD4 memory three and CD4 naive three.

The split of CD4+ cells yielded CD45RA+ naive and CD45RA-negative memory subsets. V lost 6 bases to trimming and J lost 4 bases, with 17 bases between them. The CDR3 length is 15 residues. Per the germline V gene, CDR1 is SGHRS and CDR2 is YFSETQ. Findings of the study overall: Around 4.7% was the fraction of naive CD4 clonotypes found shared across a few donors. The genetic and exposure-history diversity represented was limited by few donors.

On this clone itself: Its antigen is as yet unknown.

Sequencing was performed with immunoSEQ multiplex PCR; in TCRdb, only in-frame clones are kept and a portion is missing. The data contain millions of clones, roughly nine tenths of them singletons. The chain employs TRBV5-1 and TRBJ2-1; D is possibly TRBD1 (6 bases). The clonotype was recovered from a man between 18 and 29 years old in good health. The specimen was naive CD4+ T cells sorted from blood. Documented subset: CD45RA+ positively selected. The chain's CDR3 is CASNLGHSRYNEQFF. In nucleotides, the CDR3 is TGCGCCAGCAACCTGGGACACTCTAGATACAATGAGCAGTTCTTC.